The 26 T cell receptor beta chains below were found in one sample sequenced in a study of shared clonotypes between healthy human individuals. Only in-frame clones appear in the TCRdb table, and some are missing; sequencing was by immunoSEQ multiplex PCR. The data hold about 2.5 million clones, with roughly 92% observed a single time. Sequencing was done on a sample of naive CD4+ T cells from PBMCs. Noted subset: CD45RA+ positively selected. These receptors were obtained from a young man in good health. Some clones in this sample may be carry-over from other donors' samples.

V and J are TRBV6-1 and TRBJ2-7; the D gene is possibly TRBD1 (5 bases). The CDR3 totals 12 residues. Trimming shortened V by 6 bases and J by 3 bases, and 9 bases separated the two germline ends. The germline gives CDR1 MNHNS, CDR2 SASEGT. CDR3 loop: CASRRDSYEQYF. DNA for the CDR3: TGTGCCAGCAGAAGAGACAGCTACGAGCAGTACTTC.

The chain couples TRBV2 to TRBJ1-4; D might be TRBD1 (5 bases). V gave up 11 bases and J gave up 6 bases, with 10 bases separating them. This CDR3 spans 11 amino acids. Germline CDR1 and CDR2: SNHLY and FYNNEI. The CDR3 sequence is CAGGADEKLFF. Written as DNA, the CDR3 is TGTGCCGGGGGAGCTGATGAAAAACTGTTTTTT. The whole variable domain, remainder taken from reference TRBV2 and TRBJ1-4, is EPEVTQTPSHQVTQMGQEVILRCVPISNHLYFYWYRQILGQKVEFLVSFYNNEISEKSEIFDDQFSVERPDGSNFTLKIRSTKLEDSAMYFCAGGADEKLFFGSGTQLSVL.

This chain uses TRBV11-2 with TRBJ2-1, with 12 nucleotides matching TRBD2. Germline V gene lookup returns CDR1 SGHAT and CDR2 FQNNGV. The CDR3 sequence is 15 residues long. V lost 1 base to trimming and J lost 15 bases; unmatched junction nucleotides: 10. CDR3 in DNA: TGTGCCAGCAGCTTAGGACTAGCGGGAGCTGGTAGTTGGTTCTTC. Its protein is CASSLGLAGAGSWFF.

The table lists this clone with a count of one. V gene TRBV27 combines with J gene TRBJ2-7; 7 bases fit TRBD1. Germline V gives CDR1 MNHEY, CDR2 SMNVEV (reference sequence). Unmatched junction bases numbered 6, after V lost 8 bases and J lost 2 bases. This CDR3 is 13 amino acids long. CDR3 in DNA: TGTGCCAGCGCCAGGACAGGCCCCTACGAGCAGTACTTC. The encoded protein is CASARTGPYEQYF.

As DNA, the CDR3 is TGTGCCAGCAGAAGACACGGAGGAGGCTACACCTTC. It translates to CASRRHGGGYTF. The chain combines TRBV6-5 with TRBJ1-2; D gene unclear. The CDR3 totals 12 residues. Between the trimmed V and J ends, which lost 6 bases and 8 bases, there was a span of 13 bases. Germline CDR1 reads MNHEY; CDR2 reads SVGAGI.

Notes on this clone: This same CDR3 is encoded by further DNA sequences in the sample. The chain employs TRBV28 and TRBJ2-7; tentative D call: TRBD1 (6 bases). Trimming removed 4 bases at V and 2 bases at J, with 15 bases between. The CDR3 is 15 amino acids. CDR1 is MDHEN and CDR2 is SYDVKM in the germline V gene. The CDR3 bases are TGTGCCAGCAGTTCGCCCGGGACAACACCCTACGAGCAGTACTTC. Its translation is CASSSPGTTPYEQYF.

This clone was seen only a few times. The CDR3 DNA is TGTGCCAGCAGTGAAGGGGCGGATCTTGAAGCTTTCTTT. Translation gives CASSEGADLEAFF. The chain uses TRBV2 and TRBJ1-1; D uncertain. The germline V and J ends were trimmed by 1 base and 7 bases, with 10 bases remaining between them. Germline CDR1 is SNHLY and CDR2 is FYNNEI. The CDR3 length is 13 residues.

The chain combines TRBV13 with TRBJ1-1; D gene unclear. CDR1 and CDR2 (germline): PRHDT, FYEKMQ (reference sequence). The CDR3 loop spans 18 amino acids. The germline V and J ends were trimmed by 0 bases and 0 bases, with 17 bases remaining between them. CDR3 nucleotide sequence: TGTGCCAGCAGCTTAGGCCTCCTTACGTCTTACATGAACACTGAAGCTTTCTTT. As protein: CASSLGLLTSYMNTEAFF.

The J gene is TRBJ2-7, the V gene TRBV21-1. TRBV21-1 is tagged as a pseudogene. The CDR3 consists of 14 residues. The CDR3 spells CATLVPHDSYEQYF. The CDR3, as DNA: TGTGCCACCCTGGTCCCCCACGATTCCTACGAGCAGTACTTC.

This chain joins TRBV7-3 and TRBJ2-1; 8 bases agree with TRBD1. The CDR3 spans 15 residues. Looked up from germline, CDR1 is SGHTA and CDR2 is FQGTGA. V dropped 5 bases and J dropped 3; count of bases not matched to a gene: 6. The CDR3 loop reads CASSRQGTGYNEQFF. The CDR3 DNA reads TGTGCCAGCAGCCGCCAAGGGACAGGCTACAATGAGCAGTTCTTC.

The genes are TRBV7-2 and TRBJ2-1; D unresolved. CDR3 size: 16 residues. Per the germline V gene, CDR1 is SGHTA and CDR2 is FQGNSA. V lost 4 bases to trimming and J lost 0 bases, with 13 bases between them. CDR3 residues: CASSSSSVSSYNEQFF. In DNA, the CDR3 is TGTGCCAGCAGCTCCTCCTCCGTTAGCTCCTACAATGAGCAGTTCTTC.

The chain recombines TRBV28 with TRBJ1-2; 10 bases fit TRBD1. V gave up 4 bases and J gave up 4 bases; unmatched junction bases: 15. This CDR3 is 18 amino acids long. From germline, CDR1 is MDHEN and CDR2 SYDVKM. The chain's CDR3 is CASSSSPWDRGPFYGYTF. The CDR3 DNA reads as TGTGCCAGCAGTTCGTCCCCGTGGGACAGGGGACCTTTCTATGGCTACACCTTC.

The chain combines TRBV7-9 with TRBJ2-3; the D gene could be TRBD1 or TRBD2 (6 bases each). The CDR3 covers 15 residues. The V gene lost 1 base and the J gene lost 2 bases, with 10 bases spanning the gap. Germline CDR1 reads SEHNR; CDR2 reads FQNEAQ (reference sequence). CDR3 loop: CASSLGGRDTDTQYF. CDR3 nucleotide sequence: TGTGCCAGCAGCTTAGGGGGGCGGGACACAGATACGCAGTATTTT. Looking up the rest from reference TRBV7-9 and TRBJ2-3 gives the full variable domain: DTGVSQNPRHKITKRGQNVTFRCDPISEHNRLYWYRQTLGQGPEFLTYFQNEAQLEKSRLLSDRFSAERPKGSFSTLEIQRTEQGDSAMYLCASSLGGRDTDTQYFGPGTRLTVL.

Only one count was recorded for this clone. The rearrangement links TRBV28 to TRBJ1-1; D call uncertain. The CDR3 runs to 16 residues. From germline, CDR1 is MDHEN and CDR2 SYDVKM. Trimming took 7 bases from V and 1 from J, leaving 19 bases between them. The CDR3: CASTFLPGRENTEAFF. CDR3 DNA: TGTGCCAGCACCTTTTTACCCGGACGGGAGAACACTGAAGCTTTCTTT.

This clone was detected a few times. The V call is TRBV2, the J call TRBJ1-1; D gene uncertain. The germline V and J ends were trimmed by 7 bases and 1 base, with 4 bases remaining between them. CDR3 size: 11 residues. Germline lookup yields CDR1 SNHLY and CDR2 FYNNEI. In nucleotides, the CDR3 is TGTGCCAGCAAGGGGAACACTGAAGCTTTCTTT. It encodes CASKGNTEAFF.

The chain couples TRBV5-1 to TRBJ2-7; D possibly corresponds to TRBD1 (6 bases). V was pared by 4 bases and J by 7 bases, with 24 bases between. Germline V CDR1 and CDR2: SGHRS, YFSETQ. The CDR3 is made up of 16 amino acids. CDR3 loop: CASSPSAGAIAGEQYF. The CDR3 DNA sequence: TGCGCCAGCAGCCCCTCAGCAGGGGCCATTGCCGGGGAGCAGTACTTC.

The chain uses TRBV5-8 and TRBJ2-5; no reliable D call. CDR3 length: 13 residues. Germline V lookup: CDR1 SGHTS, CDR2 YDEGEE. V lost 4 bases and J 5 bases, leaving 12 bases between the germline ends. CDR3 region: CASSLQPPETQYF. CDR3 nucleotides: TGTGCCAGCAGCCTTCAGCCCCCGGAGACCCAGTACTTC.

Notes on this clone: The sample holds other DNA sequences that translate to the same CDR3. V and J are TRBV5-1 and TRBJ2-1; TRBD2 might be the D (5 bases). V lost 2 bases to trimming and J lost 0 bases, with 12 bases between them. Germline CDR1 is SGHRS and CDR2 is YFSETQ. This CDR3 contains 16 residues. CDR3 in DNA: TGCGCCAGCAGCTTAAGGAGCGGCTCCTCCTACAATGAGCAGTTCTTC. Amino acids: CASSLRSGSSYNEQFF.

In the case of this clone: In the same sample, other DNA sequences code for this CDR3. The V and J genes are TRBV7-2 and TRBJ2-7; 8 nucleotides agree with TRBD2. With 1 base clipped from V and 4 bases from J, the junction kept 6 bases outside the gene matches. From germline, CDR1 is SGHTA and CDR2 FQGNSA. This CDR3 has 15 residues. The CDR3 sequence: CASSLGAGGGYEQYF. CDR3 nucleotides: TGTGCCAGCAGCTTAGGGGCGGGAGGCGGATACGAGCAGTACTTC.

The V gene is TRBV25-1, the J gene TRBJ1-1; a weak D match, TRBD1 (6 bases). CDR3 length: 13 residues. Per the germline V gene, CDR1 is MGHDK and CDR2 is SYGVNS. The ends were cut back, 4 bases at V and 0 bases at J, with 6 bases in the middle. CDR3 DNA sequence: TGTGCCAGCAGTGGGACAGTGAACACTGAAGCTTTCTTT. It is translated as CASSGTVNTEAFF.

On this clone: At the DNA level, this CDR3 is encoded by other sequences in the same sample as well. CDR3 region: CASSPSLYEQYF. The CDR3 DNA reads as TGTGCCAGCAGTCCTAGCCTCTACGAGCAGTACTTC. The rearrangement joins TRBV28 to TRBJ2-7; maybe TRBD2 (5 bases). CDR1 is MDHEN and CDR2 is SYDVKM in the germline V gene. V lost 5 bases and J lost 3, with 8 bases in between. The CDR3 is 12 residues long.

With respect to this clone: This CDR3 is also generated by other DNA sequences in the sample. V usage is TRBV27 and J usage is TRBJ1-1; weak D call: TRBD1 (6 bases). CDR3 length equals 13 residues. Trimming took 3 bases from V and 4 from J, leaving 9 bases between them. Germline V CDR1 and CDR2: MNHEY, SMNVEV (reference sequence). The CDR3 DNA sequence: TGTGCCAGCAGTTTTGAAGGGGGCACTGAAGCTTTCTTT. Its translation is CASSFEGGTEAFF.

J is TRBJ2-1 and V is TRBV19, with 7 bases identical to TRBD2. CDR1 and CDR2 from the germline V gene are LNHDA and SQIVND (reference sequence). The CDR3 is 16 residues long. Trimming took 3 bases from V and 6 from J; bases not matched to a gene: 11. CDR3 in DNA: TGTGCCAGTAGTATTCGACCCAGCGGGAAATCCAATGAGCAGTTCTTC. This translates into CASSIRPSGKSNEQFF.

The genes are TRBV27 and TRBJ2-5, with 8 bases matching TRBD2. The CDR3 is 16 residues long. Looked up from germline, CDR1 is MNHEY and CDR2 is SMNVEV (reference sequence). J gave up 3 bases and V 8 bases, and 14 bases lay outside the gene matches. CDR3 sequence (DNA): TGTGCCAGCCGCCCCCTGGGTAGCGGGGCAAAAGAGACCCAGTACTTC. Protein product: CASRPLGSGAKETQYF.

This chain links TRBV4-2 with TRBJ2-1, with a tentative D call TRBD2 (5 bases). This CDR3 has 16 amino acids. The ends were cut back, 2 bases at V and 0 bases at J, with 11 bases in the middle. CDR1 is LGHNA and CDR2 is YNFKEQ in the germline V gene. The CDR3, as DNA: TGTGCCAGCAGCCAACCTAGCCTACTCTCCTACAATGAGCAGTTCTTC. This codes for CASSQPSLLSYNEQFF.

CDR3 nucleotides: TGTGCCTGGAGTGCGGGTGGCGCCAGTCGGACCCAGTACTTC. Amino acid sequence: CAWSAGGASRTQYF. V gene TRBV30 combines with J gene TRBJ2-5; the D is unclear. The CDR3 totals 14 residues. V was shortened by 1 base and J by 7 bases, with 16 bases between the two germline ends. Looked up from germline, CDR1 is GTSNPN and CDR2 is SVGIG (reference sequence).